Listed below are T cell receptor beta chains from one sample, sequenced in a study of cytomegalovirus exposure and HLA in healthy donors. This table comes from immunoSEQ multiplex PCR, and its TCRdb copy is limited to in-frame clones, with some not included. The sample yields around 160,000 clones, over 65% seen once. Sample: PBMCs. The receptors come from a woman in her 40s in good health and CMV-seropositive. CDR3s include the opening cysteine and the closing phenylalanine or tryptophan. Each record gives: J gene, D gene, V gene, clone size, CDR3 DNA, CDR3 protein. D genes are given only for firm matches. Clone size is shown for a subset of rows, as once, few, many or a class of expanded clone.

TRBJ2-1	-	TRBV6-1	-	TGTGCCAGCAGTGAAAAGGTGGGAGTCCGTGAGCAGTTCTTC	CASSEKVGVREQFF
TRBJ2-3	TRBD2	TRBV10-3	-	TGTGCCATCAAGGAAGGACTAGCGGGGGGCCCTGGAGATACGCAGTATTTT	CAIKEGLAGGPGDTQYF
TRBJ1-3	-	TRBV7-9	-	TGTGCCAGCAGCACACTGACAGGCTCTGGAAACACCATATATTTT	CASSTLTGSGNTIYF
TRBJ2-1	-	TRBV5-6	-	TGTGCCAGCAGCTTTACTTTCAATGAGCAGTTCTTC	CASSFTFNEQFF
TRBJ2-1	-	TRBV6-5	few	TGTGCCAGCAGTTACTCTCCAATGGTAAAGAGTGAGCAGTTCTTC	CASSYSPMVKSEQFF
TRBJ1-3	-	TRBV5-1	-	TGCGCCAGCAGCTTGGACAGGGTTGGAAACACCATATATTTT	CASSLDRVGNTIYF
TRBJ1-1	-	TRBV5-4	few	TGTGCCAGCAGCTTGGCGGGGAAAGCTTTCTTT	CASSLAGKAFF
TRBJ2-1	TRBD2	TRBV6-5	-	TGTGCCAGCAGTTACGGGGCTAGCGGGGGCAATGAGCAGTTCTTC	CASSYGASGGNEQFF
TRBJ1-2	TRBD1	TRBV28	-	TGTGCCAGCAGCCCCCCGGGACAGGGGTCTGCCTTC	CASSPPGQGSAF
TRBJ2-7	-	TRBV18	-	TGTGCCAGCTCACCCGGGACAAACTCCTACGAGCAGTACTTC	CASSPGTNSYEQYF
TRBJ1-2	TRBD1	TRBV4-3	-	TGCGCCAGCAGCCAAGATGTGGCAGGGGGAAGGTATGGCTACACCTTC	CASSQDVAGGRYGYTF
TRBJ1-2	-	TRBV27	-	TGTGCCAGCAGTCGGGGGGGCCTAGGCTACACCTTC	CASSRGGLGYTF
TRBJ2-4	-	TRBV6-1	-	TGTGCCAGCAGTGAGGCAGGGGCAAGGGACATTCAGTACTTC	CASSEAGARDIQYF
TRBJ1-5	-	TRBV19	-	TGTGCCAGTAGACCCCCGGGGTTCGACAATCAGCCCCAGCATTTT	CASRPPGFDNQPQHF
TRBJ2-1	-	TRBV14	-	TGTGCCAGCAGCCAAGCCAAACTGCTTTATGCGCAGTTCTTC	CASSQAKLLYAQFF
TRBJ2-7	-	TRBV7-2	-	TGTGCCACCTCAGGGGAGGGGGGCTACGAGCAGTACTTC	CATSGEGGYEQYF
TRBJ2-6	TRBD1	TRBV10-3	-	TGTGCCATCACCAAGACAGGGACTGGGGCCAACGTCCTGACTTTC	CAITKTGTGANVLTF
TRBJ2-1	-	TRBV6-4	-	TGTGCCAGCAGTGTGTCTACCTACAATGAGCAGTTCTTC	CASSVSTYNEQFF
TRBJ1-6	TRBD1	TRBV28	-	TGTGCCAGCAGTTTGCCCAGGGGGCCGGTTATTAATTCACCCCTCCACTTT	CASSLPRGPVINSPLHF
TRBJ2-3	TRBD2	TRBV9	-	TGTGCCAGCAGCGCCGGGGGAGCGGGGGGGTTGGCAGATACGCAGTATTTT	CASSAGGAGGLADTQYF
TRBJ1-1	-	TRBV2	-	TGTGCCAGCAGTGGGGGCCTTCCTCTAGCTGAAGCTTTCTTT	CASSGGLPLAEAFF
TRBJ2-3	-	TRBV11-3	-	TGTGCCAGCAGCTTGGGCGGGGTGATCACAGATACGCAGTATTTT	CASSLGGVITDTQYF
TRBJ2-7	TRBD1	TRBV6-5	-	TGTGCCAGCAGTTACGGGACAGGGGGCTACGAGCAGTACTTC	CASSYGTGGYEQYF
TRBJ2-3	-	TRBV5-1	-	TGCGCCAGCAGCTTGTTATCAGGGTTAAGCACAGATACGCAGTATTTT	CASSLLSGLSTDTQYF
TRBJ1-3	-	TRBV5-3	-	TGTGCCAGAAGCATCAGACAGGTCCCCATTCCGTCCGGAAACACCATATATTTT	CARSIRQVPIPSGNTIYF
TRBJ1-1	-	TRBV9	-	TGTGCCAGCAGCGTACTGGCGGAGACTGAAGCTTTCTTT	CASSVLAETEAFF
TRBJ2-7	-	TRBV5-4	-	TGTGCCAGCAGCTTGGATGAGACTGAGCAGTACTTC	CASSLDETEQYF